These 26 T cell receptor beta chains were all obtained from the same sample, sequenced in a study of regulatory T cells in long-lasting Graves disease. As to time point: newly diagnosed GD, antithyroid drugs for less than 3 months. PBMC-derived RNA was used for the TCR library. iRepertoire HTBI primers and Arm-PCR of CDR3 regions built TCR beta libraries. TCRdb processed the multiplex PCR reads anew with MiXCR; each CDR3 protein has one entry. The sample lists hundreds of thousands of distinct CDR3 sequences; over 15% were seen once. These same records also appear under a second study, on T cells in Graves' hyperthyroidism and ophthalmopathy.

Sample: peripheral blood mononuclear cells (PBMCs), taken at new diagnosis, from a patient treated with antithyroid drugs. These receptors originate from a man aged 35 to 55 with Graves disease.

The chain carries TRBV11-2 and TRBJ2-1; D possibly matches TRBD1 or TRBD2 (5 bases each). Germline-derived CDR1 and CDR2 are SGHAT and FQNNGV. The CDR3 contains 16 residues. V was clipped by 5 bases and J by 7 bases, with 21 bases between them. CDR3 sequence: CASSPRGTTVRNEQFF. Written as DNA, the CDR3 is TGTGCCAGCAGCCCTCGAGGGACCACGGTAAGAAATGAGCAGTTCTTC.

This clonotype was detected many times. This chain uses TRBV2 with TRBJ2-7, with a weak D call TRBD1 (6 bases). V dropped 3 bases and J dropped 2 bases, with 17 bases sitting between them. Per the germline V gene, CDR1 is SNHLY and CDR2 is FYNNEI. This CDR3 region has 16 residues. CDR3 protein: CASSDPRAGAPYEQYF. CDR3 coding DNA: TGTGCCAGCAGTGACCCCCGGGCAGGGGCCCCCTACGAGCAGTACTTC.

The genes are TRBV27 and TRBJ2-7; 10 bases fit TRBD1. Per germline, CDR1 MNHEY and CDR2 SMNVEV (reference sequence). The J segment lost 3 bases and the V segment lost 4 bases, leaving 6 bases of the junction unmatched. The CDR3 runs to 15 residues. This chain's CDR3 is CASSSHDRGLYEQYF. CDR3 coding DNA: TGTGCCAGCAGTTCTCACGACAGGGGGCTCTACGAGCAGTACTTC.

This clonotype has at least ten counts. This chain uses TRBV28 with TRBJ1-2; 7 bases agree with TRBD1. The germline V gene has CDR1 MDHEN and CDR2 SYDVKM. The V gene end was trimmed by 6 bases and the J gene end by 7 bases; junction bases not matched to a gene: 8. The CDR3 loop spans 13 amino acids. In DNA, the CDR3 is TGTGCCAGCAGCCAGGGGGGGGCAACTGGCTACACCTTC. Its translation is CASSQGGATGYTF.

Ten or more counts support this clonotype. V usage is TRBV20-1 and J usage is TRBJ2-5; D uncertain. V was cut by 2 bases and J by 2 bases, with 15 bases left in between. CDR3 length equals 15 residues. Germline CDR1 is DFQATT and CDR2 is SNEGSKA (reference sequence). The CDR3 nucleotides are TGCAGTGCTAGACGTTTGCTGGCGGTACAAGAGACCCAGTACTTC. The encoded protein is CSARRLLAVQETQYF.

This clonotype was picked up many times. The chain carries TRBV9 and TRBJ1-1, with 8 bases matching TRBD1. The CDR3 is 13 amino acids. The germline V gene has CDR1 SGDLS and CDR2 YYNGEE. J was trimmed by 4 bases and V by 3 bases; bases with no gene match: 2. This chain's CDR3 is CASSAQGATEAFF. CDR3 DNA sequence: TGTGCCAGCAGCGCCCAGGGGGCCACTGAAGCTTTCTTT.

This clonotype was found many times. The CDR3 DNA follows: TGTGCCAGCAGTTACGCGGGGGGGGCCAACGTCCTGACTTTC. It yields the protein CASSYAGGANVLTF. V usage is TRBV6-2 or TRBV6-3 and J usage is TRBJ2-6, with D possibly being TRBD2 (6 bases). Per the germline V gene, CDR1 is MNHEY and CDR2 is SVGEGT. Trimming took 2 bases from V and 4 from J, leaving 6 bases between them. This CDR3 has 14 amino acids.

This clonotype was counted many times. This chain joins TRBV5-1 and TRBJ2-7, with no clear D. Germline CDR1 reads SGHRS; CDR2 reads YFSETQ. The length of the CDR3 is 12 residues. V lost 3 bases and J 3 bases, leaving 7 bases between the germline ends. The CDR3 protein is CASSSNRYEQYF. The CDR3 DNA reads TGCGCCAGCAGCTCAAACCGCTACGAGCAGTACTTC.

This clonotype has only a few counts. V gene TRBV18 combines with J gene TRBJ2-5; TRBD1 agrees at 8 bases. Germline loops: CDR1 KGHSH, CDR2 LQKENI. V trimming: 3 bases; J trimming: 2 bases; junction bases outside the gene matches: 5. This CDR3 is 15 amino acids long. The CDR3: CASSPRQGTQETQYF. DNA for the CDR3: TGTGCCAGCTCACCGAGACAGGGGACGCAAGAGACCCAGTACTTC.

The sample holds many counts of this clonotype. The chain is built from TRBV2 and TRBJ2-5; D not resolved. This CDR3 region has 14 residues. V lost 1 base, J lost 5 bases, and 11 bases lay in between. CDR1 and CDR2 from the germline V gene are SNHLY and FYNNEI. In DNA form, the CDR3 reads TGTGCCAGCAGTGAAGTCGGCACCAGGGAGACCCAGTACTTC. It encodes CASSEVGTRETQYF.

This clonotype occurred many times. This chain uses TRBV28 with TRBJ1-3; D gene uncertain. CDR3 length: 14 residues. Between the trimmed V and J ends, which lost 10 bases and 0 bases, there was a span of 13 bases. CDR1 and CDR2 from the germline V gene are MDHEN and SYDVKM. CDR3 bases: TGTGCCACGACGAATTTCCACTCTGGAAACACCATATATTTT. Its translation is CATTNFHSGNTIYF. The entire variable domain, with the rest obtained from reference TRBV28 and TRBJ1-3, is as follows: DVKVTQSSRYLVKRTGEKVFLECVQDMDHENMFWYRQDPGLGLRLIYFSYDVKMKEKGDIPEGYSVSREKKERFSLILESASTNQTSMYLCATTNFHSGNTIYFGEGSWLTVV.

Points on this clonotype: One base away lies a much larger clone, so this may be a sequencing read error. The rearrangement links TRBV2 to TRBJ1-1; D may be TRBD1 (6 bases). This CDR3 comprises 15 residues. With 8 bases removed from V and 1 base from J, the gap between germline ends came to 17 bases. Germline V lookup: CDR1 SNHLY, CDR2 FYNNEI. Written as DNA, the CDR3 is TGTGCCAGCCTCATAGACAGGAGTAGGAACACTGAAGCTTTCTTT. Its translation is CASLIDRSRNTEAFF.

This chain joins TRBV3-1 and TRBJ1-2; the match to TRBD1 covers 8 bases. J was trimmed by 4 bases and V by 5 bases; bases with no gene match: 21. The germline CDR1 and CDR2 sequences are LGHDT and YNNKEL (reference sequence). The CDR3 extends over 19 amino acids. CDR3 loop: CASSDPGSGRGQGFYGYTF. The CDR3 DNA reads TGTGCCAGCAGCGACCCTGGAAGCGGAAGAGGACAGGGTTTCTATGGCTACACCTTC.

This chain joins TRBV10-2 and TRBJ1-6; no clear D. Germline V gene lookup returns CDR1 WSHSY and CDR2 SAAADI. The CDR3 covers 13 residues. Trimming shortened V by 10 bases and J by 7 bases, and 14 bases separated the two germline ends. The CDR3 bases are TGCGCCACCGCCATGGCTGAAAATTCACCCCTCCACTTT. Translating gives CATAMAENSPLHF.

The J gene is TRBJ1-5, the V gene TRBV18, with D uncertain. From germline, CDR1 is KGHSH and CDR2 LQKENI. V gave up 5 bases and J gave up 7 bases, with 12 bases separating them. The CDR3 extends over 13 amino acids. CDR3 coding DNA: TGTGCCAGCTCAATGGACTCAACACAGCCCCAGCATTTT. Encoded protein: CASSMDSTQPQHF. The full variable domain, in which reference TRBV18 and TRBJ1-5 provide the parts outside the CDR3, is NAGVMQNPRHLVRRRGQEARLRCSPMKGHSHVYWYRQLPEEGLKFMVYLQKENIIDESGMPKERFSAEFPKEGPSILRIQQVVRGDSAAYFCASSMDSTQPQHFGDGTRLSIL.

This clonotype appeared a few times. This chain connects TRBV5-1 to TRBJ2-7; tentatively, D is TRBD1 (6 bases). V gave up 0 bases and J gave up 2 bases, with 12 bases separating them. Germline values: CDR1 SGHRS, CDR2 YFSETQ. The CDR3 contains 15 residues. For the CDR3, the DNA is TGCGCCAGCAGCTTGGGACAGGCCTACCCCTACGAGCAGTACTTC. Its translation is CASSLGQAYPYEQYF.

The rearrangement links TRBV29-1 to TRBJ2-3; a possible D gene is TRBD1 (5 bases). The CDR3 is 12 residues long. Germline CDR1 and CDR2: SQVTM and ANQGSEA. V lost 4 bases and J 10 bases, leaving 15 bases between the germline ends. CDR3 DNA: TGCAGCGTTGCTTCAGGGCTAATCTCGCAGTATTTT. Protein product: CSVASGLISQYF.

The chain couples TRBV5-1 to TRBJ2-5; D may be TRBD1 or TRBD2 (5 bases each). Deletions cut 4 bases from V and 1 base from J, with 14 bases between. CDR1 SGHRS and CDR2 YFSETQ come from the germline V gene. The CDR3 is made up of 15 amino acids. The CDR3 region has the DNA TGCGCCAGCAGCCGCCGACCCGGGGCCCAAGAGACCCAGTACTTC. It encodes CASSRRPGAQETQYF.

The chain combines TRBV20-1 with TRBJ2-4, with D possibly being TRBD2 (6 bases). CDR3 length equals 13 residues. V was trimmed by 6 bases and J by 2 bases, leaving 11 bases between them. Germline V CDR1 and CDR2: DFQATT, SNEGSKA (reference sequence). The CDR3: CSAGGGTKNIQYF. The DNA of the CDR3 is TGCAGTGCCGGTGGGGGGACCAAAAACATTCAGTACTTC.

This clonotype was seen only a few times. The V and J genes are TRBV4-2 and TRBJ2-4; 11 bases line up with TRBD2. V trimming: 1 base; J trimming: 6 bases; junction bases outside the gene matches: 8. This CDR3 has 17 residues. Germline V gene lookup returns CDR1 LGHNA and CDR2 YNFKEQ. The CDR3, as DNA: TGTGCCAGCAGCCAAGGGGTTAGCGGGGGGGCCGCAAACATTCAGTACTTC. Translating gives CASSQGVSGGAANIQYF.

The V call is TRBV20-1, the J call TRBJ1-2; 7 bases align to TRBD1. The CDR3 contains 12 residues. The J segment lost 8 bases and the V segment lost 6 bases, leaving 9 bases of the junction unmatched. Germline loops: CDR1 DFQATT, CDR2 SNEGSKA (reference sequence). The CDR3 bases are TGCAGTGCCGGGACAGACGCCTTAGGCTACACCTTC. It codes for CSAGTDALGYTF.

In its sample, this clonotype was seen many times. The V and J genes are TRBV11-2 and TRBJ1-1, with D possibly TRBD1 on 6 matching bases. Trimming pared 4 bases from V and 7 bases from J, leaving 13 bases between. The CDR3 length is 13 residues. Germline V lookup: CDR1 SGHAT, CDR2 FQNNGV. The CDR3 coding sequence is TGTGCCAGCAGCTCCCGGGGGGGCGGTGAAGCTTTCTTT. Amino acid sequence: CASSSRGGGEAFF.

J is TRBJ2-5 and V is TRBV5-6; the D is unclear. CDR1 SGHDT and CDR2 YYEEEE come from the germline V gene. The V gene lost 5 bases and the J gene lost 5 bases, with 16 bases spanning the gap. The CDR3 consists of 14 residues. The CDR3 sequence is CASRGVGSEETQYF. CDR3 nucleotides: TGTGCCAGCAGGGGCGTGGGGTCGGAGGAGACCCAGTACTTC.

The chain has TRBV9 and TRBJ2-1; TRBD1 might be the D (5 bases). CDR1 and CDR2 (germline): SGDLS, YYNGEE. V dropped 4 bases and J dropped 10 bases, with 9 bases sitting between them. This CDR3 region has 11 residues. The CDR3 region is CASSRGREQFF. In DNA, the CDR3 is TGTGCCAGCAGCAGGGGCCGAGAGCAGTTCTTC.

This clonotype was observed at least ten times. V and J are TRBV7-2 and TRBJ2-1, with TRBD2 identical over 8 bases. CDR1 is SGHTA and CDR2 is FQGNSA in the germline V gene. This CDR3 region has 17 residues. Trimming removed 1 base from V and 2 bases from J; junction bases left unmatched: 7. The CDR3 sequence: CASSLVRGGGTYNEQFF. Written as DNA, the CDR3 is TGTGCCAGCAGCTTAGTTCGGGGGGGGGGTACCTACAATGAGCAGTTCTTC.

The chain uses TRBV12-3 or TRBV12-4 and TRBJ2-7; the D gene is possibly TRBD2 (5 bases). V lost 2 bases and J 0 bases, leaving 8 bases between the germline ends. This CDR3 spans 14 amino acids. The CDR3 spells CASSLSGDSYEQYF. The DNA for the CDR3 is TGTGCCAGCAGTTTATCCGGGGACTCCTACGAGCAGTACTTC.